The 15 T cell receptor beta chains reported below all come from one sample, sequenced in a study of HIV-infected patients and healthy controls. No cell fractionation was done, so the repertoire covers all unsorted peripheral blood T cells. Reverse transcription used about 510 ng RNA and constant-region primers for alpha and beta. Each of the alpha and beta chains got its own library through chain-specific third strand synthesis with indices. Each CDR3 protein gets one entry after TCRdb re-called the 5' RACE reads with MiXCR. The table has some 4,300 distinct CDR3 sequences, about an eighth seen once. The material sequenced was blood, taken before antiretroviral therapy. These TCRs come from an adult with HIV infection.

By sample fraction, this clonotype is medium-sized. The V gene is TRBV6-2 or TRBV6-3, the J gene TRBJ2-5; the D is unclear. The CDR3 consists of 15 residues. The V gene's germline CDR1 is MNHEY and CDR2 SVGEGT. Trimming removed 2 bases at V and 1 base at J, with 11 bases between. The DNA of the CDR3 is TGTGCCAGCAGTTACCTGACCGACCCCCAAGAGACCCAGTACTTC. Amino acids: CASSYLTDPQETQYF.

As for this clonotype: One end of the junction is discordant with germline, which a read error may explain. The chain combines TRBV12-3 or TRBV12-4 with TRBJ1-5; unclear D gene. CDR3 size: 14 residues. The CDR3 DNA reads as TGTGCCAGAAGTTTCGCCCACCGGCATCAGCCCCAGCATTTT. Protein: CARSFAHRHQPQHF.

This clonotype is judged medium-sized. The chain employs TRBV11-2 and TRBJ2-7, with 7 nucleotides matching TRBD2. Germline CDR1 reads SGHAT; CDR2 reads FQNNGV. V lost 8 bases to trimming and J lost 3 bases; unmatched junction nucleotides: 7. The CDR3 spans 13 residues. The CDR3 loop reads CASAGLVVYEQYF. In DNA, the CDR3 is TGTGCCAGCGCCGGACTAGTGGTCTACGAGCAGTACTTC.

In its sample, this clonotype ranks as medium-sized. The genes are TRBV6-5 and TRBJ1-1, with 8 positions matching TRBD1. The CDR3 runs to 16 residues. V shed 3 bases and J 0 bases; nucleotides not matched to a gene: 6. Germline assignment: CDR1 MNHEY and CDR2 SVGAGI. The DNA of the CDR3 is TGTGCCAGCAGTTATTCACCGACAGGGGTGAACACTGAAGCTTTCTTT. This gives the protein CASSYSPTGVNTEAFF.

By its share, this clonotype is medium-sized. The V gene is TRBV30, the J gene TRBJ1-1; D is unresolved. Germline V gene sequence: CDR1 GTSNPN, CDR2 SVGIG (reference sequence). With 1 base removed from V and 6 bases from J, the gap between germline ends came to 6 bases. The CDR3 runs to 11 residues. In DNA form, the CDR3 reads TGTGCCTGGAGTGGAGGGCCTGAAGCTTTCTTT. This gives the protein CAWSGGPEAFF.

By proportion, this clonotype is medium-sized. The CDR3 region is CASSQVVGLAGTRETQYF. The CDR3 DNA reads as TGTGCCAGCAGCCAAGTGGTCGGGCTAGCGGGTACCCGGGAGACCCAGTACTTC. The chain combines TRBV14 with TRBJ2-5; TRBD2 agrees at 8 bases. This CDR3 is 18 amino acids long. Germline V lookup: CDR1 SGHDN, CDR2 FVKESK. J gave up 5 bases and V 1 base, and 15 bases lay outside the gene matches.

This clonotype is medium-sized by share. The rearrangement links TRBV29-1 to TRBJ2-1; D not resolved. The CDR3 has 10 amino acids. Trimming left V 3 bases short and J 14 bases short, with 11 bases between. The germline gives CDR1 SQVTM, CDR2 ANQGSEA. CDR3 nucleotide sequence: TGCAGCGTTGAGGTGGCTAGGAAGTTCTTC. Residues: CSVEVARKFF.

By its share, this clonotype is medium-sized. The CDR3 reads CSAKAGTSGATNTGELFF. The CDR3 DNA reads as TGCAGCGCCAAGGCCGGGACTAGCGGGGCGACGAACACCGGGGAGCTGTTTTTT. J is TRBJ2-2 and V is TRBV29-1, with TRBD2 identical over 13 bases. V was clipped by 7 bases and J by 0 bases; unmatched bases: 11. CDR1 is SQVTM and CDR2 is ANQGSEA in the germline V gene. The CDR3 totals 18 residues.

This clonotype is deemed medium-sized (0.01 to 0.1%). The chain is built from TRBV29-1 and TRBJ1-3; D gene ambiguous. Trimming took off 4 bases at V and 0 bases at J, with 10 bases between the two ends. There are 14 residues in the CDR3. Per the germline V gene, CDR1 is SQVTM and CDR2 is ANQGSEA. CDR3 protein: CSVVDSLSGNTIYF. CDR3 nucleotides: TGCAGCGTTGTGGACTCACTCTCTGGAAACACCATATATTTT.

This chain uses TRBV29-1 with TRBJ1-1; D is uncertain. Germline CDR1 is SQVTM and CDR2 is ANQGSEA. The CDR3 is 13 residues long. The ends were cut back, 2 bases at V and 6 bases at J, with 13 bases in the middle. The CDR3: CSVERVGASEAFF. In DNA, the CDR3 is TGCAGCGTTGAAAGAGTGGGCGCGTCTGAAGCTTTCTTT.

This clonotype is deemed medium-sized. The rearrangement uses TRBV25-1 and TRBJ2-3, with a tentative D call TRBD1 (7 bases). The CDR3 is made up of 17 amino acids. The germline V and J ends were trimmed by 1 base and 2 bases, with 16 bases remaining between them. CDR1 MGHDK and CDR2 SYGVNS come from the germline V gene. The DNA of the CDR3 is TGTGCCAGCAGTGAATTCATCAGGGGGGCTACCACAGATACGCAGTATTTT. Translated, it gives CASSEFIRGATTDTQYF.

Sample share makes this clonotype medium-sized (0.01 to 0.1%). The chain couples TRBV14 to TRBJ1-5, with D perhaps matching TRBD1 (6 bases). With 1 base removed from V and 4 bases from J, the gap between germline ends came to 8 bases. This CDR3 comprises 14 residues. Germline V CDR1 and CDR2: SGHDN, FVKESK. The CDR3 protein is CASSQGQGNQPQHF. CDR3 sequence (DNA): TGTGCCAGCAGCCAAGGGCAGGGGAATCAGCCCCAGCATTTT.

By share, this clonotype ranks as medium-sized. This chain uses TRBV11-2 with TRBJ2-5; D unresolved. The CDR3 is 12 amino acids. V shed 4 bases and J shed 7 bases, with 10 bases lying between them. Germline V gene data show CDR1 as SGHAT and CDR2 as FQNNGV. For the CDR3, the DNA is TGTGCCAGCAGCTCCGAATTTACGACCCAGTACTTC. Translated: CASSSEFTTQYF.

This clonotype has ten or more counts. The J gene is TRBJ1-3, the V gene TRBV7-9, with 8 bases aligning to TRBD1. Trimming at V came to 5 bases and at J to 4 bases, leaving 10 bases not matched to a gene. Looked up from germline, CDR1 is SEHNR and CDR2 is FQNEAQ (reference sequence). This CDR3 spans 16 amino acids. CDR3 DNA sequence: TGTGCCAGCAGCCCCGGACAGGGCAGTAAGGGAAACACCATATATTTT. Its protein is CASSPGQGSKGNTIYF.

As to this clonotype: Possible read error: a much larger clone is one base away. The V call is TRBV19, the J call TRBJ1-1, with 8 bases aligning to TRBD1. Germline V gives CDR1 LNHDA, CDR2 SQIVND (reference sequence). The CDR3 totals 13 residues. Trimming took 7 bases from V and 7 from J; bases not matched to a gene: 8. This chain's CDR3 is CASTQRGQGEAFF. The CDR3 region has the DNA TGTGCCAGTACCCAGAGAGGACAGGGTGAAGCTTTCTTT.